The 32 T cell receptor beta chains listed next were all sequenced from one sample in a study of blood T cell repertoires in COVID-19. Libraries were prepared by immunoSEQ multiplex PCR; TCRdb keeps only in-frame clonotypes and omits some of them. The table shows 20,000 to 30,000 clones, with 82% occurring only once. Source material: peripheral blood. These receptors were collected from a human donor in a cohort sampled during active COVID-19.

This sequence joins TRBV24-1 and TRBJ2-2; 8 nucleotides match TRBD1. V lost 3 bases to trimming and J lost 2 bases; unmatched junction nucleotides: 4. CDR1 and CDR2 from the germline V gene are KGHDR and SFDVKD. The CDR3 covers 16 residues. The CDR3 nucleotides read TGTGCCACCAGTGATCCCGGGACAGGAAACACCGGGGAGCTGTTTTTT. Translation gives CATSDPGTGNTGELFF.

The chain links TRBV13 to TRBJ1-5, with TRBD1 identical over 7 bases. From germline, CDR1 is PRHDT and CDR2 FYEKMQ (reference sequence). Germline trimming cut 0 bases from V and 3 bases from J; bases unmatched to any gene: 2. The CDR3 totals 15 residues. CDR3 coding DNA: TGTGCCAGCAGCTTAGGGGACAGGCACAATCAGCCCCAGCATTTT. This encodes CASSLGDRHNQPQHF. Full variable domain (outside the CDR3, taken from reference TRBV13 and TRBJ1-5): AAGVIQSPRHLIKEKRETATLKCYPIPRHDTVYWYQQGPGQDPQFLISFYEKMQSDKGSIPDRFSAQQFSDYHSELNMSSLELGDSALYFCASSLGDRHNQPQHFGDGTRLSIL.

This chain joins TRBV19 and TRBJ1-1; D may be TRBD1 (6 bases). In germline, CDR1 is LNHDA, CDR2 SQIVND (reference sequence). V lost 6 bases to trimming and J lost 2 bases, with 13 bases between them. This CDR3 has 14 amino acids. The CDR3 DNA is TGTGCCAGTAGGGGGGGGGCGGTCAACACTGAAGCTTTCTTT. Translated, it gives CASRGGAVNTEAFF.

The chain has TRBV7-2 and TRBJ1-6; D perhaps matches TRBD1 (5 bases). Germline CDR1 SGHTA, CDR2 FQGNSA. The CDR3 is 16 residues long. Trimming stripped 0 bases from V and 9 bases from J, with 15 bases between. The CDR3 nucleotides read TGTGCCAGCAGCTTAGCCCAGGGAAGATTCAGTTCACCCCTCCACTTT. Its protein product is CASSLAQGRFSSPLHF.

The chain uses TRBV7-3 and TRBJ2-7; 11 bases line up with TRBD1. J gave up 5 bases and V 2 bases, and 8 bases lay outside the gene matches. Germline V gene data show CDR1 as SGHTA and CDR2 as FQGTGA. The length of the CDR3 is 16 residues. CDR3 sequence: CASSLYGQGASHEQYF. The CDR3 DNA reads as TGTGCCAGCAGCTTATACGGACAGGGGGCTTCCCACGAGCAGTACTTC.

This chain joins TRBV10-3 and TRBJ1-2; no firm D call. Germline V gives CDR1 ENHRY, CDR2 SYGVKD. V was trimmed by 1 base and J by 10 bases, leaving 10 bases between them. This CDR3 has 12 residues. DNA for the CDR3: TGTGCCATCAGTGAGTTGGGCAGGATCTACACCTTC. This codes for CAISELGRIYTF.

V is TRBV19 and J is TRBJ2-5; D is uncertain. The CDR3 has 11 residues. The germline V gene has CDR1 LNHDA and CDR2 SQIVND (reference sequence). Trimming pared 5 bases from V and 5 bases from J, leaving 6 bases between. The CDR3 loop is CASSEAETQYF. In DNA, the CDR3 is TGTGCCAGTAGTGAGGCGGAGACCCAGTACTTC.

There are a few counts of this clone. The chain recombines TRBV5-1 with TRBJ1-6; D is unresolved. This CDR3 has 15 amino acids. Trimming removed 5 bases from V and 0 bases from J, with 9 bases in between. CDR1 is SGHRS and CDR2 is YFSETQ in the germline V gene. CDR3 in amino acids: CASSRESSYNSPLHF. The DNA of the CDR3 is TGCGCCAGCAGTCGAGAGTCCTCCTATAATTCACCCCTCCACTTT.

V is TRBV24-1 and J is TRBJ2-3; TRBD2 agrees at 7 bases. CDR1 and CDR2 from the germline V gene are KGHDR and SFDVKD. The CDR3 length is 16 residues. V lost 7 bases and J lost 1; bases outside the gene matches: 10. The CDR3 spells CATSAGGGRGTDTQYF. CDR3 bases: TGTGCCACCAGCGCCGGTGGGGGGAGGGGCACAGATACGCAGTATTTT.

The chain employs TRBV3-1 (or the pseudogene TRBV3-2) and TRBJ2-3, with TRBD1 as a possible D gene (5 bases). V was clipped by 1 base and J by 6 bases, with 17 bases between them. Per germline, CDR1 LGHDT and CDR2 YNNKEL (reference sequence). The CDR3 sequence is 16 residues long. Here the CDR3 DNA reads TGTGCCAGCAGCCAAGGATTTGCCAGGGTTAGCGATACGCAGTATTTT. Its protein is CASSQGFARVSDTQYF.

The rearrangement links TRBV2 to TRBJ2-7; 15 positions match TRBD2. The V segment lost 6 bases and the J segment 0 bases; nucleotides outside the gene matches: 9. This CDR3 spans 18 amino acids. CDR1 and CDR2 from the germline V gene are SNHLY and FYNNEI. The CDR3 spells CASSLTGLAGGSSYEQYF. Written as DNA, the CDR3 is TGTGCCAGCAGCTTAACGGGACTAGCGGGGGGCAGCTCCTACGAGCAGTACTTC.

The genes are TRBV12-5 and TRBJ2-1; 13 positions match TRBD2. Unmatched junction bases numbered 5, after V lost 7 bases and J lost 5 bases. CDR3 length: 15 residues. Germline V gene sequence: CDR1 LGHNT, CDR2 FRNRAP. The CDR3 coding sequence is TGTGCTAGTGAGCCCGGGACTAGCGGGGACAATGAGCAGTTCTTC. This codes for CASEPGTSGDNEQFF.

This clone has more than one count but fewer than ten. V is TRBV4-1 and J is TRBJ2-7, with a tentative D call TRBD2 (7 bases). The germline V gene encodes CDR1 MGHRA and CDR2 YSYEKL. The ends were cut back, 1 base at V and 7 bases at J, with 17 bases in the middle. CDR3 length: 15 residues. DNA of the CDR3: TGCGCCAGCAGCCAAGCCAAGGGGGGGGCGCGGGAGCAGTACTTC. Translated, it gives CASSQAKGGAREQYF.

The chain employs TRBV7-3 and TRBJ2-7; 11 bases fit TRBD2. The CDR3 contains 16 residues. V shed 4 bases, J shed 5 bases, and the junction held 10 bases outside the gene matches. In germline, CDR1 is SGHTA, CDR2 FQGTGA. Here the CDR3 DNA reads TGTGCCAGCAGCTCCCAGGGGGGACTAGCGGTCCACGAGCAGTACTTC. It translates to CASSSQGGLAVHEQYF.

The chain employs TRBV12-3 or TRBV12-4 and TRBJ2-7; D perhaps matches TRBD1 (5 bases). Trimming cost V 6 bases and J 9 bases, with 12 bases left between them. The CDR3 loop spans 11 amino acids. The CDR3 here is CASRDRGGQYF. In DNA, the CDR3 is TGTGCCAGCAGAGATAGGGGCGGGCAGTACTTC.

This clone appeared once. J is TRBJ2-1 and V is TRBV6-4; 7 bases map to TRBD2. Germline CDR1 MRHNA, CDR2 SNTAGT. CDR3 size: 13 residues. Trimming at V came to 4 bases and at J to 9 bases, leaving 6 bases not matched to a gene. The CDR3 sequence: CASSVTPSGEQFF. The CDR3 DNA sequence: TGTGCCAGCAGTGTCACGCCTAGCGGTGAGCAGTTCTTC.

CDR3 sequence: CASSGTSGRASEQYF. The CDR3 DNA sequence: TGCGCCAGCAGCGGGACTAGCGGGAGGGCCAGCGAGCAGTACTTC. The V gene is TRBV5-1, the J gene TRBJ2-7; 16 positions agree with TRBD2. The CDR3 is 15 residues long. V lost 4 bases, J lost 6 bases, and 4 bases stayed unmatched. From germline, CDR1 is SGHRS and CDR2 YFSETQ.

The chain couples TRBV19 to TRBJ2-3; TRBD2 matches 11 bases. The CDR3 is made up of 15 amino acids. Germline lookup yields CDR1 LNHDA and CDR2 SQIVND (reference sequence). Trimming cost V 5 bases and J 1 base; bases outside gene matches: 2. DNA for the CDR3: TGTGCCAGTAGTCCGACTAGCGGGGGCACAGATACGCAGTATTTT. Translation gives CASSPTSGGTDTQYF.

The chain couples TRBV7-9 to TRBJ1-3; 7 nucleotides match TRBD1. J gave up 7 bases and V 0 bases, and 6 bases lay outside the gene matches. Germline V gene sequence: CDR1 SEHNR, CDR2 FQNEAQ (reference sequence). This CDR3 region has 15 residues. Here the CDR3 reads CASSLASGTANTIYF. CDR3 DNA sequence: TGTGCCAGCAGCTTAGCCTCCGGGACAGCGAACACCATATATTTT. Using reference TRBV7-9 and TRBJ1-3 for the parts outside the CDR3, the full variable domain is DTGVSQNPRHKITKRGQNVTFRCDPISEHNRLYWYRQTLGQGPEFLTYFQNEAQLEKSRLLSDRFSAERPKGSFSTLEIQRTEQGDSAMYLCASSLASGTANTIYFGEGSWLTVV.

This clone counts as medium-sized. V is TRBV6-5 and J is TRBJ2-7; 9 bases align to TRBD1. CDR1 is MNHEY and CDR2 is SVGAGI in the germline V gene. Trimming at V came to 6 bases and at J to 1 base, leaving 7 bases not matched to a gene. The CDR3 spans 15 residues. CDR3 sequence (DNA): TGTGCCAGCAGCTTAGATGGGACAGGGTCCTACGAGCAGTACTTC. Amino acids: CASSLDGTGSYEQYF.

This clone has a handful of counts. The CDR3 DNA reads TGTGCCAGCTCGCTCGACTATAGCAATCAGCCCCAGCATTTT. This sequence encodes CASSLDYSNQPQHF. The chain links TRBV18 to TRBJ1-5; D not resolved. The ends were cut back, 6 bases at V and 0 bases at J, with 9 bases in the middle. Germline CDR1 and CDR2: KGHSH and LQKENI. The CDR3 has 14 amino acids.

The chain employs TRBV10-3 and TRBJ2-7; 13 bases line up with TRBD2. V trimming: 7 bases; J trimming: 3 bases; junction bases outside the gene matches: 12. The CDR3 consists of 17 residues. CDR1 and CDR2 (germline): ENHRY, SYGVKD. This CDR3 is CAITPNPGLAGLYEQYF. The DNA for the CDR3 is TGTGCCATCACCCCCAACCCGGGACTAGCGGGACTCTACGAGCAGTACTTC.

This chain uses TRBV9 with TRBJ2-7, with 8 nucleotides matching TRBD2. Germline assignment: CDR1 SGDLS and CDR2 YYNGEE. V lost 4 bases, J lost 3 bases, and 21 bases stayed unmatched. The CDR3 has 19 amino acids. The CDR3 here is CASSTRDRGEGTSIYEQYF. The CDR3 DNA reads as TGTGCCAGCAGCACACGGGACCGGGGAGAGGGGACTAGTATCTACGAGCAGTACTTC.

The CDR3 spells CASNSGQGYEMNTEAFF. The CDR3 nucleotides are TGTGCCAGTAACTCCGGGCAGGGGTACGAAATGAACACTGAAGCTTTCTTT. The J gene is TRBJ1-1, the V gene TRBV19, with a weak D call TRBD1 (6 bases). CDR1 is LNHDA, CDR2 SQIVND, per germline (reference sequence). V was pared by 7 bases and J by 0 bases, with 21 bases between. The CDR3 extends over 17 amino acids.

This clone appeared a single time. The V call is TRBV9, the J call TRBJ2-1; D perhaps matches TRBD2 (5 bases). Germline-derived CDR1 and CDR2 are SGDLS and YYNGEE. This CDR3 is 11 amino acids long. Trimming cost V 7 bases and J 7 bases, with 9 bases left between them. Here the CDR3 reads CASAAANEQFF. CDR3 DNA: TGTGCCAGCGCAGCGGCGAATGAGCAGTTCTTC.

This chain connects TRBV9 to TRBJ1-4; TRBD1 might be the D (5 bases). V dropped 1 base and J dropped 7 bases, with 14 bases sitting between them. Germline V lookup: CDR1 SGDLS, CDR2 YYNGEE. This CDR3 is built from 15 residues. CDR3: CASSVSGGEGEKLFF. CDR3 coding DNA: TGTGCCAGCAGCGTATCTGGAGGGGAAGGTGAAAAACTGTTTTTT.

The V and J genes are TRBV10-3 and TRBJ2-1, with D hard to call. Trimming took off 4 bases at V and 8 bases at J, with 9 bases between the two ends. There are 12 residues in the CDR3. Germline V CDR1 and CDR2: ENHRY, SYGVKD. The DNA for the CDR3 is TGTGCCATCAGTGCCGGGTCCGATGAGCAGTTCTTC. It specifies CAISAGSDEQFF.

V and J are TRBV5-4 and TRBJ1-5, with a possible D match to TRBD1 (5 bases). The CDR3 has 14 residues. V gave up 1 base and J gave up 1 base, with 6 bases separating them. Germline V lookup: CDR1 SGHNT, CDR2 YYREEE (reference sequence). CDR3 nucleotides: TGTGCCAGCAGCTTGCAGGGAAGCAATCAGCCCCAGCATTTT. Translation gives CASSLQGSNQPQHF.

This chain uses TRBV7-9 with TRBJ1-6; 8 bases are a match to TRBD1. The CDR3 runs 16 residues. The V and J ends lost 5 bases and 7 bases, in that order; junction bases with no gene match: 10. CDR1 and CDR2 (germline): SEHNR, FQNEAQ (reference sequence). CDR3 protein: CASSVQGELRNSPLHF. DNA of the CDR3: TGTGCCAGCAGCGTACAGGGGGAGTTAAGAAATTCACCCCTCCACTTT.

This chain joins TRBV27 and TRBJ2-5; the match to TRBD2 covers 9 bases. V was pared by 6 bases and J by 1 base, with 9 bases of the junction left unmatched. Germline loops: CDR1 MNHEY, CDR2 SMNVEV (reference sequence). The CDR3 runs to 16 residues. The CDR3 coding sequence is TGTGCCAGCAGCCCAGTCTTGGGACTAGCCCAAGAGACCCAGTACTTC. It is translated as CASSPVLGLAQETQYF.

The chain combines TRBV3-1 (or the pseudogene TRBV3-2) with TRBJ2-3, with TRBD1 matching 7 bases. The V and J ends lost 0 bases and 3 bases, in that order; junction bases with no gene match: 6. Germline loops: CDR1 LGHDT, CDR2 YNNKEL (reference sequence). The CDR3 is 16 amino acids. The CDR3 DNA reads TGTGCCAGCAGCCAAGAAGAGGGGGCGACGACAGATACGCAGTATTTT. Its protein product is CASSQEEGATTDTQYF.

This CDR3 reads CATTKGGLGNQPQHF. The CDR3, as DNA: TGTGCCACCACCAAAGGGGGCCTGGGCAATCAGCCCCAGCATTTT. V usage is TRBV28 and J usage is TRBJ1-5; 7 positions match TRBD1. Per germline, CDR1 MDHEN and CDR2 SYDVKM. The CDR3 covers 15 residues. J gave up 2 bases and V 10 bases, and 11 bases lay outside the gene matches.